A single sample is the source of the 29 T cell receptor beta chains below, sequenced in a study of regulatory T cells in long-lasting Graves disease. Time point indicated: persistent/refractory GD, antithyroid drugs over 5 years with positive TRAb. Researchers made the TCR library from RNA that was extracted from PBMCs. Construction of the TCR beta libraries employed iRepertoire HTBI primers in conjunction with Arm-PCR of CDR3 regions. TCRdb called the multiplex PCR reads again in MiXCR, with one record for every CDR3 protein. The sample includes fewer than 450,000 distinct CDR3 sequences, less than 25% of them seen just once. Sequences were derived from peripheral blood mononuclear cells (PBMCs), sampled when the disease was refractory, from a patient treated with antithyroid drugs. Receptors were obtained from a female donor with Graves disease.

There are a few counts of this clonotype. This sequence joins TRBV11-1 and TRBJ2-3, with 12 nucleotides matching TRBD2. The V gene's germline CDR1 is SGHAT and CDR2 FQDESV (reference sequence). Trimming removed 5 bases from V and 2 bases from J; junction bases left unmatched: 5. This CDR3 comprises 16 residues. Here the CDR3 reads CASSALAGGITDTQYF. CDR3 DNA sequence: TGTGCCAGCAGCGCACTAGCGGGAGGTATCACAGATACGCAGTATTTT.

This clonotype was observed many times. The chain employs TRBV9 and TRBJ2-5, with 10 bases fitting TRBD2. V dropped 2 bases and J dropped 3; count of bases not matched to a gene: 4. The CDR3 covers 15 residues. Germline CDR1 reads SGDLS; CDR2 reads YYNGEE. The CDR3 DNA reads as TGTGCCAGCAGCGTCGGGCTAGCGGGAGAAGAGACCCAGTACTTC. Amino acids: CASSVGLAGEETQYF.

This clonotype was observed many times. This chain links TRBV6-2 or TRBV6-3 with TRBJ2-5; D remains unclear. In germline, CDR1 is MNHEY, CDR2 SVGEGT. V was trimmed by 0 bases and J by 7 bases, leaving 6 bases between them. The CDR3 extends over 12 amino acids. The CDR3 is CASSYSKGTQYF. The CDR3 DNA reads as TGTGCCAGCAGTTACTCGAAGGGGACCCAGTACTTC.

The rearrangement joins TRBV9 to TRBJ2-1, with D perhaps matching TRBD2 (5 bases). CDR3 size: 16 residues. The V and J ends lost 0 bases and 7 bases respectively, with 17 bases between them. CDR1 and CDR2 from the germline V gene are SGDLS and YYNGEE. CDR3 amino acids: CASSVGPEGRPNEQFF. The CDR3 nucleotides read TGTGCCAGCAGCGTAGGCCCAGAGGGCAGACCAAATGAGCAGTTCTTC.

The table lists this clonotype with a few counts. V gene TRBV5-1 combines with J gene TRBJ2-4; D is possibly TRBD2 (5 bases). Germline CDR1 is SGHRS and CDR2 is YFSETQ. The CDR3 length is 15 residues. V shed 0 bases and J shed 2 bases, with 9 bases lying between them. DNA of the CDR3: TGCGCCAGCAGCTTGGAACTAGGGCCCAAAAACATTCAGTACTTC. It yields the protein CASSLELGPKNIQYF.

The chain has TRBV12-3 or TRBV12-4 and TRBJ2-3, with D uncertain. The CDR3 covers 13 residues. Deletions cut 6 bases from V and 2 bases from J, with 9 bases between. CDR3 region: CASSPDPTDTQYF. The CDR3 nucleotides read TGTGCCAGCAGCCCTGACCCCACAGATACGCAGTATTTT.

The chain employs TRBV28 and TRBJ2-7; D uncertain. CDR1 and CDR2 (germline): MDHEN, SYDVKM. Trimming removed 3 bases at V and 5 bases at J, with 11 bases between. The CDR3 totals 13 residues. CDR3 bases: TGTGCCAGCAGTTTCACCCGTTCTAACGAGCAGTACTTC. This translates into CASSFTRSNEQYF.

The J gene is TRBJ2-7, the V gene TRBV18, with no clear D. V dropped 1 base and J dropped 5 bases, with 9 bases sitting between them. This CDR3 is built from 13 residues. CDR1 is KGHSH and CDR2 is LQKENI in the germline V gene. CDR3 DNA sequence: TGTGCCAGCTCACCACAGGGAATTGACGAGCAGTACTTC. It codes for CASSPQGIDEQYF. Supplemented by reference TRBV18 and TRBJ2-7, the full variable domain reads NAGVMQNPRHLVRRRGQEARLRCSPMKGHSHVYWYRQLPEEGLKFMVYLQKENIIDESGMPKERFSAEFPKEGPSILRIQQVVRGDSAAYFCASSPQGIDEQYFGPGTRLTVT.

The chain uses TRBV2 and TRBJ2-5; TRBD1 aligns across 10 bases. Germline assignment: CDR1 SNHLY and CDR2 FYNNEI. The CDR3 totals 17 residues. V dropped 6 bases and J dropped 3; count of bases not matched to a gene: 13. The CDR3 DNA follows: TGTGCCAGCAGCACACAGACCGGGACAGGGGTGGAAGAGACCCAGTACTTC. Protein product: CASSTQTGTGVEETQYF.

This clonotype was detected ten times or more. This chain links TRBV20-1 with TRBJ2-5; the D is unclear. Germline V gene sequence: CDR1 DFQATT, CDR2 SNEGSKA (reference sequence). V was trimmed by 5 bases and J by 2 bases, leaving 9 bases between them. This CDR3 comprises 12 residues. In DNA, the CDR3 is TGCAGTGCTGACAAGCTGCAAGAGACCCAGTACTTC. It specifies CSADKLQETQYF.

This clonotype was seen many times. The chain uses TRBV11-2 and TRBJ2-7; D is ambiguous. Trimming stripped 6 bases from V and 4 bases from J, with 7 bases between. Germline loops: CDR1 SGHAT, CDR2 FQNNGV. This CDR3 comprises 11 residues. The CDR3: CASSREYEQYF. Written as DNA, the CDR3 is TGTGCCAGCAGTCGAGAGTACGAGCAGTACTTC. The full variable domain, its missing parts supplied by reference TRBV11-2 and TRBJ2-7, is EAGVAQSPRYKIIEKRQSVAFWCNPISGHATLYWYQQILGQGPKLLIQFQNNGVVDDSQLPKDRFSAERLKGVDSTLKIQPAKLEDSAVYLCASSREYEQYFGPGTRLTVT.

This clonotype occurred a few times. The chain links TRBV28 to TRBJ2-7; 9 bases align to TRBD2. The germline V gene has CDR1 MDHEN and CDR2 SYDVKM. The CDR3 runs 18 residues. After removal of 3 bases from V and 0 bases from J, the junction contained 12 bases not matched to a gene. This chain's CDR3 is CASSFEWLLAGSSYEQYF. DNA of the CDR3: TGTGCCAGCAGTTTTGAATGGTTGCTAGCGGGGAGCTCCTACGAGCAGTACTTC. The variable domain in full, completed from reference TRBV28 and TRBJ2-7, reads DVKVTQSSRYLVKRTGEKVFLECVQDMDHENMFWYRQDPGLGLRLIYFSYDVKMKEKGDIPEGYSVSREKKERFSLILESASTNQTSMYLCASSFEWLLAGSSYEQYFGPGTRLTVT.

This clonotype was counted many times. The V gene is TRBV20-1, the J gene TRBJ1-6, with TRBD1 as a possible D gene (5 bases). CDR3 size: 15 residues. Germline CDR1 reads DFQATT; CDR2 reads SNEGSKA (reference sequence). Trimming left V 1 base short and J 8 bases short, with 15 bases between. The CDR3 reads CSARGSSGGDSPLHF. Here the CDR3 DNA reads TGCAGTGCTAGAGGGTCATCGGGGGGTGATTCACCCCTCCACTTT.

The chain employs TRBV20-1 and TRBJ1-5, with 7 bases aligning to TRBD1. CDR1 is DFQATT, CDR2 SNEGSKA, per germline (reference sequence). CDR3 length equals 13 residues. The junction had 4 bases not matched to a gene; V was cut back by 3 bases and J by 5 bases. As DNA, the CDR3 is TGCAGTGCTAGGGACAGGAGGGATCAGCCCCAGCATTTT. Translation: CSARDRRDQPQHF.

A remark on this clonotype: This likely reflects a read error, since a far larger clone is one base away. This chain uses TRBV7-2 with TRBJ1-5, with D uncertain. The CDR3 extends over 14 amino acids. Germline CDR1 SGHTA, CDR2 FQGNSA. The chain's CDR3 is CAGSPEGDPQPQHF. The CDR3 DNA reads TGTGCCGGCAGCCCAGAGGGAGACCCTCAGCCCCAGCATTTT.

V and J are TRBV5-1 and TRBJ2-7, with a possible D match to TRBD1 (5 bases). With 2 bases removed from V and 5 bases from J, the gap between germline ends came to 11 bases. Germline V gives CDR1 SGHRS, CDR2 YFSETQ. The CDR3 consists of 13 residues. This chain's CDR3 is CASSFPGQDEQYF. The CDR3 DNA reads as TGCGCCAGCAGCTTCCCAGGGCAGGACGAGCAGTACTTC. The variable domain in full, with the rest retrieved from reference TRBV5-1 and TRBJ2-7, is KAGVTQTPRYLIKTRGQQVTLSCSPISGHRSVSWYQQTPGQGLQFLFEYFSETQRNKGNFPGRFSGRQFSNSRSEMNVSTLELGDSALYLCASSFPGQDEQYFGPGTRLTVT.

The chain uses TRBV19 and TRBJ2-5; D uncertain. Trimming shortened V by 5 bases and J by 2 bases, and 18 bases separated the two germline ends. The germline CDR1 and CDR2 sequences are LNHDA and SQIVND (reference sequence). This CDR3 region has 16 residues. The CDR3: CASSVSGKIPQETQYF. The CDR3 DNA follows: TGTGCCAGTAGTGTCTCAGGAAAAATCCCACAAGAGACCCAGTACTTC.

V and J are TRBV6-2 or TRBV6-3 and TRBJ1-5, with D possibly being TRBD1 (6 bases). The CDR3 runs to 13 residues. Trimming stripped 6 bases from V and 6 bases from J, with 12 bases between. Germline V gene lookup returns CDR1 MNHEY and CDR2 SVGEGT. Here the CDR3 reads CASRRGGLQPQHF. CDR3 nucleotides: TGTGCCAGCAGGAGGGGGGGGCTTCAGCCCCAGCATTTT.

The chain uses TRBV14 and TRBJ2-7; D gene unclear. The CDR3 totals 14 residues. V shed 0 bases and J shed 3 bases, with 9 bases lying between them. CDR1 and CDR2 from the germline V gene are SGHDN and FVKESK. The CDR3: CASSQEAPLYEQYF. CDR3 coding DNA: TGTGCCAGCAGCCAAGAGGCTCCCCTCTACGAGCAGTACTTC.

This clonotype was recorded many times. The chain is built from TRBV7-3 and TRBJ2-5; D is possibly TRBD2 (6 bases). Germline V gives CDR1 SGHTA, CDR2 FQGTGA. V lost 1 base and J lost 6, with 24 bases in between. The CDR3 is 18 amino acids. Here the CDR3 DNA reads TGTGCCAGCAGCTTAATGGGGTACGGCGAAGCGGGTGTAAAGACCCAGTACTTC. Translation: CASSLMGYGEAGVKTQYF.

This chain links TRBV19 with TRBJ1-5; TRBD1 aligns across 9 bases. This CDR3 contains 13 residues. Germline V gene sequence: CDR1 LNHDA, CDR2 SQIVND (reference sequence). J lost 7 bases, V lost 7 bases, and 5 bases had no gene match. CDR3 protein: CASTRTGEQPQHF. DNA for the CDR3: TGTGCCAGTACCCGGACAGGGGAACAGCCCCAGCATTTT.

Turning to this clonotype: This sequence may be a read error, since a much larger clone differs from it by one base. CDR3 sequence reads: CSASAPLGQDYEQYF. The CDR3 region has the DNA TGCAGTGCTAGCGCCCCACTAGGTCAGGACTACGAGCAGTACTTC. V is TRBV20-1 and J is TRBJ2-7; tentative D call: TRBD2 (5 bases). V was trimmed by 3 bases and J by 3 bases, leaving 18 bases between them. Germline V CDR1 and CDR2: DFQATT, SNEGSKA (reference sequence). The CDR3 length is 15 residues.

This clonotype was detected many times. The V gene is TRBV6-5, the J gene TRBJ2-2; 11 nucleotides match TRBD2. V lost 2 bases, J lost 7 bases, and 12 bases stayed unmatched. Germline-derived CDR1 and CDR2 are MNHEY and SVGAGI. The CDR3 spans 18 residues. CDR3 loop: CASSYQRLLAGVGGELFF. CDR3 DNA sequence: TGTGCCAGCAGTTACCAAAGATTACTAGCGGGAGTTGGCGGGGAGCTGTTTTTT.

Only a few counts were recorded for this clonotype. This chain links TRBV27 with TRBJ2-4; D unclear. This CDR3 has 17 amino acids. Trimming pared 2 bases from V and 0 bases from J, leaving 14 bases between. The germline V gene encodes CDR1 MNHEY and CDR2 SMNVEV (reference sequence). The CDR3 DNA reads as TGTGCCAGCAGTTTAGGTCAATCGGCCTTAGCCAAAAACATTCAGTACTTC. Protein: CASSLGQSALAKNIQYF.

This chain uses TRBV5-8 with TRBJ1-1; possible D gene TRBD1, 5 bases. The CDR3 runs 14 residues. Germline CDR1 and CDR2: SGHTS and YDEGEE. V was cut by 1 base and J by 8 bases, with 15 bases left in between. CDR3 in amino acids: CASSLLQGRSEAFF. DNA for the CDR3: TGTGCCAGCAGCTTGTTGCAGGGACGTTCCGAAGCTTTCTTT.

CDR3 sequence: CAWSVRGVNQPQHF. The DNA of the CDR3 is TGTGCCTGGAGTGTACGAGGGGTCAATCAGCCCCAGCATTTT. The V gene is TRBV30, the J gene TRBJ1-5; D might be TRBD1 (5 bases). V shed 0 bases and J shed 3 bases, with 9 bases lying between them. The CDR3 is 14 amino acids. Germline loops: CDR1 GTSNPN, CDR2 SVGIG (reference sequence). Full variable domain (rest looked up from reference TRBV30 and TRBJ1-5): SQTIHQWPATLVQPVGSPLSLECTVEGTSNPNLYWYRQAAGRGLQLLFYSVGIGQISSEVPQNLSASRPQDRQFILSSKKLLLSDSGFYLCAWSVRGVNQPQHFGDGTRLSIL.

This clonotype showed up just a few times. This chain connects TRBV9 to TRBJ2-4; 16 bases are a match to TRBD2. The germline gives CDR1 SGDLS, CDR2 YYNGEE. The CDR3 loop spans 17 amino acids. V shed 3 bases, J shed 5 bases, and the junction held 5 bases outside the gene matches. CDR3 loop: CASSEGLAGGWENIQYF. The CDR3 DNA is TGTGCCAGCAGCGAGGGACTAGCGGGAGGGTGGGAAAACATTCAGTACTTC.

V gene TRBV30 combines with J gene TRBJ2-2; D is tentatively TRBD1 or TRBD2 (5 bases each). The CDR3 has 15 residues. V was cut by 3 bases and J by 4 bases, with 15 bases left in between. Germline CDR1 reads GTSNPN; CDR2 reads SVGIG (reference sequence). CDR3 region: CAWRGETRTTGELFF. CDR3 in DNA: TGTGCCTGGAGGGGGGAGACTCGCACCACCGGGGAGCTGTTTTTT. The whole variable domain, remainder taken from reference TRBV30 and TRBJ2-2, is SQTIHQWPATLVQPVGSPLSLECTVEGTSNPNLYWYRQAAGRGLQLLFYSVGIGQISSEVPQNLSASRPQDRQFILSSKKLLLSDSGFYLCAWRGETRTTGELFFGEGSRLTVL.

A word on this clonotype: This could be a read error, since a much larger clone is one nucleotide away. The CDR3 DNA reads TGTGCCGGCAGCTTGAGGGGTTGGCCTAGCGGGACCTACGAGCAGTACTTC. Translating it yields CAGSLRGWPSGTYEQYF. The chain employs TRBV7-2 and TRBJ2-7; 9 nucleotides match TRBD2. Germline CDR1 SGHTA, CDR2 FQGNSA. This CDR3 comprises 17 residues.